The entry below describes one T cell receptor beta chain. Looked up from germline, CDR1 is KGHSH and CDR2 is LQKENI. Trimming took off 1 base at V and 3 bases at J, with 9 bases between the two ends. The CDR3 length is 14 residues. The sample originates from a study of blood T cell repertoires in COVID-19. Study in general: The cDNA or gDNA used as material had been derived from T cells, B-cell-depleted T cells, or PBMCs.

Some clones are missing from TCRdb's copy, which holds only in-frame ones; the method was immunoSEQ multiplex PCR. This sample yields 90,000 to 100,000 clones, of which around 80% are seen a single time; about 20% belongs to the top ten. V and J are TRBV18 and TRBJ1-1; D perhaps matches TRBD1 (6 bases). Sequencing was carried out using peripheral blood. This TCR came from a man older than 75 with acute or convalescent COVID-19. The CDR3 coding sequence is TGTGCCAGCTCACCACTGGCAGGGGACACTGAAGCTTTCTTT. It specifies CASSPLAGDTEAFF. Looking up the rest from reference TRBV18 and TRBJ1-1 gives the full variable domain: NAGVMQNPRHLVRRRGQEARLRCSPMKGHSHVYWYRQLPEEGLKFMVYLQKENIIDESGMPKERFSAEFPKEGPSILRIQQVVRGDSAAYFCASSPLAGDTEAFFGQGTRLTVV.